This T cell receptor (beta chain) was observed in a study of blood T cell repertoires in COVID-19. On the study more broadly: Samples taken during acute and convalescent COVID-19 were collected in the United States, Italy and Spain. Sample material is recorded as cDNA or gDNA derived from T cells, B-cell-depleted T cells, or PBMCs.

Generated by immunoSEQ multiplex PCR, the TCRdb table keeps only in-frame clones and is missing some. The data contain 200,000 to 250,000 clones, about 91% of them singletons. With V trimmed by 10 bases and J by 4 bases, 16 bases remained unmatched. The germline V gene has CDR1 MNHEY and CDR2 SMNVEV (reference sequence). The CDR3 is 18 residues long. The rearrangement joins TRBV27 to TRBJ2-2; 12 nucleotides align to TRBD2. Sequences were obtained from peripheral blood. This TCR was recovered from a man aged 30 to 45 with acute or convalescent COVID-19. CDR3 protein: CAIRSTSGGIRGTGELFF. The CDR3 region has the DNA TGTGCCATCCGATCTACTAGCGGGGGGATTCGAGGCACCGGGGAGCTGTTTTTT.